The 32 T cell receptor beta chains below were found in one sample sequenced in a study of blood T cell repertoires in COVID-19. Produced via immunoSEQ multiplex PCR; TCRdb's table is partial and in-frame only. The data show about 170,000 clones, with 70% to 90% seen just once and roughly 0.57% held by the top ten. The sequenced sample was peripheral blood. The receptors derive from a man between 60 and 75 years old with COVID-19, enrolled during active disease.

The chain carries TRBV7-8 and TRBJ2-7; TRBD2 matches 9 bases. CDR1 SGHVS and CDR2 FQNEAQ come from the germline V gene. The CDR3 has 16 amino acids. The V and J ends lost 4 bases and 4 bases, in that order; junction bases with no gene match: 11. The CDR3: CASSSSYTTSGYEQYF. In DNA form, the CDR3 reads TGTGCCAGCAGCTCTTCTTACACGACTAGCGGTTACGAGCAGTACTTC.

The chain joins TRBV19 to TRBJ2-1, with a possible D match to TRBD2 (6 bases). V was shortened by 0 bases and J by 7 bases, with 10 bases between the two germline ends. The CDR3 is 14 residues long. Germline assignment: CDR1 LNHDA and CDR2 SQIVND (reference sequence). CDR3 DNA sequence: TGTGCCAGTAGTATAGATCCCCGGGGGAATGAGCAGTTCTTC. This codes for CASSIDPRGNEQFF.

This clone appeared a single time. The chain carries TRBV29-1 and TRBJ2-2; the D gene is possibly TRBD1 (6 bases). CDR1 is SQVTM, CDR2 ANQGSEA, per germline. Trimming pared 6 bases from V and 1 base from J, leaving 9 bases between. CDR3 size: 13 residues. The DNA for the CDR3 is TGCAGCGTGATGACAGGGAACACCGGGGAGCTGTTTTTT. It yields the protein CSVMTGNTGELFF.

The chain is built from TRBV5-1 and TRBJ2-5, with D perhaps TRBD2 (6 bases). The CDR3 sequence is 15 residues long. V gave up 2 bases and J gave up 1 base, with 12 bases separating them. CDR1 and CDR2 from the germline V gene are SGHRS and YFSETQ. The CDR3 protein is CASSFSGTSQETQYF. In nucleotides, the CDR3 is TGCGCCAGCAGCTTTAGCGGTACAAGCCAAGAGACCCAGTACTTC.

The chain has TRBV20-1 and TRBJ2-2; D is undetermined. V was clipped by 3 bases and J by 1 base, with 15 bases between them. Germline V gives CDR1 DFQATT, CDR2 SNEGSKA (reference sequence). The CDR3 is 16 amino acids. CDR3 DNA: TGCAGTGCTAGTTCGGGTGTACCATGGAACACCGGGGAGCTGTTTTTT. Its protein product is CSASSGVPWNTGELFF.

This clone has just one count. This chain connects TRBV10-3 to TRBJ1-1; TRBD1 is a possible D gene (6 bases). The CDR3 covers 13 residues. Germline V gene sequence: CDR1 ENHRY, CDR2 SYGVKD. The V and J ends lost 5 bases and 5 bases respectively, with 12 bases between them. CDR3 nucleotides: TGTGCCATCAGTCCGTTAGGGGGTACTGAAGCTTTCTTT. This gives the protein CAISPLGGTEAFF.

J is TRBJ2-1 and V is TRBV10-3, with 7 positions matching TRBD1. The CDR3 is 17 residues long. Per the germline V gene, CDR1 is ENHRY and CDR2 is SYGVKD. V shed 7 bases and J 2 bases; nucleotides not matched to a gene: 14. The CDR3 sequence: CAITSDRVPSAYNEQFF. CDR3 nucleotides: TGTGCCATCACTTCCGACAGGGTCCCTTCGGCCTACAATGAGCAGTTCTTC.

This chain joins TRBV5-1 and TRBJ2-7, with D hard to call. The CDR3 length is 13 residues. V was shortened by 0 bases and J by 6 bases, with 10 bases between the two germline ends. Germline V gene lookup returns CDR1 SGHRS and CDR2 YFSETQ. The CDR3 DNA reads TGCGCCAGCAGCTTGGCTGGCTACAGCGAGCAGTACTTC. Translation gives CASSLAGYSEQYF.

The V call is TRBV12-5, the J call TRBJ2-7, with D perhaps matching TRBD2 (6 bases). Germline CDR1 and CDR2: LGHNT and FRNRAP. V lost 8 bases, J lost 7 bases, and 18 bases lay in between. This CDR3 spans 13 amino acids. In DNA form, the CDR3 reads TGTGCTAGTTCGATGGGGGGTTTTGGGGAGCAGTACTTC. This encodes CASSMGGFGEQYF.

This chain joins TRBV28 and TRBJ1-2, with D possibly being TRBD1 (6 bases). V was shortened by 3 bases and J by 9 bases, with 11 bases between the two germline ends. The length of the CDR3 is 12 residues. CDR1 is MDHEN, CDR2 SYDVKM, per germline. CDR3 bases: TGTGCCAGCAGTTTCGGCAGGGGAAGCTACACCTTC. Its translation is CASSFGRGSYTF.

This rearrangement joins TRBV2 to TRBJ2-2; D unresolved. Trimming took off 5 bases at V and 4 bases at J, with 8 bases between the two ends. CDR3 length: 13 residues. Germline V gene lookup returns CDR1 SNHLY and CDR2 FYNNEI. The CDR3 here is CASSRESTGELFF. DNA of the CDR3: TGTGCCAGCAGTCGAGAGAGCACCGGGGAGCTGTTTTTT. Together with reference TRBV2 and TRBJ2-2, the CDR3 gives the full variable domain: EPEVTQTPSHQVTQMGQEVILRCVPISNHLYFYWYRQILGQKVEFLVSFYNNEISEKSEIFDDQFSVERPDGSNFTLKIRSTKLEDSAMYFCASSRESTGELFFGEGSRLTVL.

The V call is TRBV29-1, the J call TRBJ2-7, with TRBD1 matching 9 bases. CDR1 SQVTM and CDR2 ANQGSEA come from the germline V gene. The CDR3 contains 14 residues. Germline trimming cut 6 bases from V and 3 bases from J; bases unmatched to any gene: 9. The CDR3 DNA is TGCAGCGTACTTTCCGGGACAGGGTACTACGAGCAGTACTTC. This translates into CSVLSGTGYYEQYF.

The chain employs TRBV11-3 and TRBJ1-2; 7 nucleotides line up with TRBD1. The CDR3 spans 14 residues. V trimming: 0 bases; J trimming: 5 bases; junction bases outside the gene matches: 3. The germline V gene has CDR1 SGHNT and CDR2 YENEEA. The CDR3 sequence: CASSLEGGDYGYTF. The CDR3 DNA sequence: TGTGCCAGCAGCTTAGAAGGGGGCGATTATGGCTACACCTTC.

This clone appeared a single time. The chain has TRBV7-9 and TRBJ2-5; weak D call: TRBD1 (6 bases). Germline CDR1 is SEHNR and CDR2 is FQNEAQ (reference sequence). The CDR3 is made up of 14 amino acids. Trimming removed 10 bases from V and 4 bases from J, with 19 bases in between. CDR3: CAINHKQGSETQYF. CDR3 DNA sequence: TGTGCCATCAACCATAAACAGGGTTCAGAGACCCAGTACTTC.

V gene TRBV19 combines with J gene TRBJ1-5, with TRBD1 matching 7 bases. Unmatched junction bases numbered 10, after V lost 5 bases and J lost 3 bases. CDR3 length: 16 residues. Germline V lookup: CDR1 LNHDA, CDR2 SQIVND (reference sequence). CDR3 region: CASSPSATGYNQPQHF. The CDR3 nucleotides read TGTGCCAGTAGTCCCTCTGCGACAGGGTACAATCAGCCCCAGCATTTT. Full variable domain (remainder filled in from reference TRBV19 and TRBJ1-5): DGGITQSPKYLFRKEGQNVTLSCEQNLNHDAMYWYRQDPGQGLRLIYYSQIVNDFQKGDIAEGYSVSREKKESFPLTVTSAQKNPTAFYLCASSPSATGYNQPQHFGDGTRLSIL.

This chain uses TRBV13 with TRBJ2-1; the D gene is possibly TRBD2 (7 bases). Germline V gene sequence: CDR1 PRHDT, CDR2 FYEKMQ (reference sequence). V lost 4 bases to trimming and J lost 11 bases, with 24 bases between them. The CDR3 sequence is 16 residues long. The CDR3 is CASSWRGGSLREKQFF. As DNA, the CDR3 is TGTGCCAGCAGCTGGCGCGGGGGCTCTTTACGTGAAAAGCAGTTCTTC.

The gene calls are TRBV14 and TRBJ1-1; tentatively, D is TRBD1 (6 bases). The V gene's germline CDR1 is SGHDN and CDR2 FVKESK. The CDR3 is made up of 19 amino acids. The V gene lost 8 bases and the J gene lost 0 bases, with 28 bases spanning the gap. The CDR3 region is CASGELGGGFEVMNTEAFF. CDR3 in DNA: TGTGCCAGCGGAGAATTGGGCGGGGGCTTTGAGGTGATGAACACTGAAGCTTTCTTT.

This chain links TRBV6-2 or TRBV6-3 with TRBJ1-1; D is undetermined. The V end was cut by 2 bases, the J end by 10 bases, with 14 bases between. CDR1 and CDR2 (germline): MNHEY, SVGEGT. This CDR3 has 13 residues. As DNA, the CDR3 is TGTGCCAGCAGTTACAACAGTCGTCCTGGAGCTTTCTTT. It encodes CASSYNSRPGAFF.

The V and J genes are TRBV29-1 and TRBJ2-3; 7 positions agree with TRBD1. Looked up from germline, CDR1 is SQVTM and CDR2 is ANQGSEA. CDR3 length: 15 amino acids. With 0 bases clipped from V and 2 bases from J, the junction kept 5 bases outside the gene matches. The CDR3 nucleotides are TGCAGCGTTGAAGATGGGACAGCCCACACAGATACGCAGTATTTT. The encoded protein is CSVEDGTAHTDTQYF.

The chain uses TRBV7-9 and TRBJ1-1, with unresolved D. CDR3 length: 13 residues. V lost 2 bases and J 3 bases, leaving 7 bases between the germline ends. Germline CDR1 and CDR2: SEHNR and FQNEAQ (reference sequence). The CDR3 sequence: CASSLMADTEAFF. DNA of the CDR3: TGTGCCAGCAGCTTAATGGCTGACACTGAAGCTTTCTTT.

The gene calls are TRBV6-5 and TRBJ1-2; 7 bases line up with TRBD1. The germline CDR1 and CDR2 sequences are MNHEY and SVGAGI. This CDR3 comprises 13 residues. The ends lost 1 base at V and 6 bases at J; junction bases unmatched: 2. CDR3 sequence reads: CASSYFGQDGYTF. CDR3 in DNA: TGTGCCAGCAGTTACTTCGGACAGGATGGCTACACCTTC.

This clone was detected only a few times. The chain recombines TRBV6-2 or TRBV6-3 with TRBJ1-2; D is ambiguous. Trimming removed 2 bases at V and 0 bases at J, with 13 bases between. The CDR3 has 16 residues. Germline V gene lookup returns CDR1 MNHEY and CDR2 SVGEGT. The CDR3 region has the DNA TGTGCCAGCAGTTACCGAGGGTCTTACCCTAACTATGGCTACACCTTC. Translated, it gives CASSYRGSYPNYGYTF.

The rearrangement links TRBV6-5 to TRBJ1-5, with 8 bases identical to TRBD1. The CDR3 extends over 14 amino acids. V lost 5 bases, J lost 5 bases, and 5 bases stayed unmatched. Germline V gene sequence: CDR1 MNHEY, CDR2 SVGAGI. CDR3 sequence reads: CASSPGQAHQPQHF. CDR3 DNA sequence: TGTGCCAGCAGTCCGGGACAGGCCCATCAGCCCCAGCATTTT.

The chain employs TRBV3-1 (or the pseudogene TRBV3-2) and TRBJ2-1; D call uncertain. Germline V gene lookup returns CDR1 LGHDT and CDR2 YNNKEL (reference sequence). V lost 4 bases and J 6 bases, leaving 16 bases between the germline ends. CDR3 length: 15 amino acids. The CDR3 nucleotides are TGTGCCAGCAGCCCGCCAGGCCTGCGAAGCAATGAGCAGTTCTTC. Translation gives CASSPPGLRSNEQFF.

The chain links TRBV4-3 to TRBJ1-1; D might be TRBD1 (6 bases). Germline V gene data show CDR1 as LGHNA and CDR2 as YSLEER. CDR3 size: 17 residues. V was cut by 0 bases and J by 9 bases, with 23 bases left in between. The DNA of the CDR3 is TGCGCCAGCAGCCAAGATACCCGCGGCAGGGGTACCGAAAAAGCTTTCTTT. As protein: CASSQDTRGRGTEKAFF.

CDR3 loop: CASSPGTGGWSTNEKLFF. The CDR3 DNA follows: TGTGCCAGCAGCCCTGGGACAGGGGGCTGGTCCACTAATGAAAAACTGTTTTTT. The chain uses TRBV9 and TRBJ1-4, with TRBD1 matching 12 bases. This CDR3 contains 18 residues. CDR1 SGDLS and CDR2 YYNGEE come from the germline V gene. Trimming cost V 4 bases and J 2 bases; bases outside gene matches: 9.

This clone was observed a few times. The gene calls are TRBV6-5 and TRBJ1-6; tentative D call: TRBD1 (6 bases). The CDR3 contains 15 residues. Between the trimmed V and J ends, which lost 6 bases and 8 bases, there was a span of 17 bases. In germline, CDR1 is MNHEY, CDR2 SVGAGI. This chain's CDR3 is CASRWTVFGHSPLHF. CDR3 DNA sequence: TGTGCCAGCAGATGGACAGTTTTCGGGCATTCACCCCTCCACTTT.

This clone was observed a few times. The chain uses TRBV19 and TRBJ1-2; D is uncertain. The CDR3 loop spans 12 amino acids. Trimming pared 5 bases from V and 3 bases from J, leaving 7 bases between. Germline V gene data show CDR1 as LNHDA and CDR2 as SQIVND (reference sequence). The CDR3 region has the DNA TGTGCCAGTAGTGGGCGCCACTATGGCTACACCTTC. It codes for CASSGRHYGYTF. Supplemented by reference TRBV19 and TRBJ1-2, the full variable domain reads DGGITQSPKYLFRKEGQNVTLSCEQNLNHDAMYWYRQDPGQGLRLIYYSQIVNDFQKGDIAEGYSVSREKKESFPLTVTSAQKNPTAFYLCASSGRHYGYTFGSGTRLTVV.

This chain uses TRBV5-5 with TRBJ2-2, with 9 nucleotides matching TRBD1. CDR3 length: 17 residues. Germline V gives CDR1 SGHKS, CDR2 YYEKEE (reference sequence). The V gene end was trimmed by 4 bases and the J gene end by 5 bases; junction bases not matched to a gene: 12. For the CDR3, the DNA is TGTGCCAGCAGCCGCAGCCCGGGACAGGGAAATACCGGGGAGCTGTTTTTT. Amino acids: CASSRSPGQGNTGELFF. The complete variable domain, with remaining parts taken from reference TRBV5-5 and TRBJ2-2, reads DAGVTQSPTHLIKTRGQQVTLRCSPISGHKSVSWYQQVLGQGPQFIFQYYEKEERGRGNFPDRFSARQFPNYSSELNVNALLLGDSALYLCASSRSPGQGNTGELFFGEGSRLTVL.

The CDR3 protein is CASSIGRRGTDTQYF. The CDR3 DNA follows: TGTGCCAGTAGTATAGGGCGACGGGGCACAGATACGCAGTATTTT. This sequence joins TRBV19 and TRBJ2-3; D call uncertain. The CDR3 extends over 15 amino acids. With 1 base removed from V and 1 base from J, the gap between germline ends came to 9 bases. Germline values: CDR1 LNHDA, CDR2 SQIVND (reference sequence).

V is TRBV6-6 and J is TRBJ2-1; 9 bases map to TRBD2. Per germline, CDR1 MNHNY and CDR2 SVGAGI (reference sequence). This CDR3 is built from 15 residues. The V gene end was trimmed by 0 bases and the J gene end by 7 bases; junction bases not matched to a gene: 4. CDR3 DNA: TGTGCCAGCAGTTACTCGGCGGGAGGGAGGAATGAGCAGTTCTTC. Translated: CASSYSAGGRNEQFF.

The chain has TRBV7-3 and TRBJ2-2; D gene ambiguous. In germline, CDR1 is SGHTA, CDR2 FQGTGA. Trimming shortened V by 5 bases and J by 2 bases, and 3 bases separated the two germline ends. CDR3 length: 12 amino acids. For the CDR3, the DNA is TGTGCCAGCAGCCCTAACACCGGGGAGCTGTTTTTT. Residues: CASSPNTGELFF.